This is a list of T cell receptor beta chains from one sample in a study of T cell repertoires in cytomegalovirus infection. TCRdb ran MiXCR on the reads and lists one entry per CDR3 protein. The sample contains about 900,000 distinct CDR3 sequences, about 33% of which appear only once. Antigen specificity for these receptors is unknown. The sequences come from cultured CD8+ T cells from PBMCs, collected from culture after CMV antigen stimulation. The origin of the receptors is a human donor in good health (CMV status not recorded). Some clones in this sample may be carry-over from other donors' samples. Each CDR3 is given with its conserved first and last residue. The D gene is left open where the match is weak. Not all rows give a size; the values are once, few, many and, for expanded clones, a class.

D gene	clone size	V gene	J gene	CDR3 protein	CDR3 DNA
TRBD2	few	TRBV27	TRBJ2-3	CASSLERGTADTQYF	TGTGCCAGCAGTTTGGAGCGGGGGACCGCAGATACGCAGTATTTT
TRBD1	.	TRBV5-1	TRBJ1-1	CASSGGQSYTEAFF	TGCGCCAGCAGCGGGGGACAGTCCTACACTGAAGCTTTCTTT
.	.	TRBV13	TRBJ2-1	CASSLNLGGEQFF	TGTGCCAGCAGCTTAAACCTGGGTGGGGAGCAGTTCTTC
.	.	TRBV20-1	TRBJ1-1	CSARRVPNTEAFF	TGCAGTGCTAGAAGGGTTCCGAACACTGAAGCTTTCTTT
.	few	TRBV7-9	TRBJ2-6	CASTTSSLLAGANVLTF	TGTGCCAGCACTACGTCATCCCTCCTGGCCGGGGCCAACGTCCTGACTTTC
TRBD2	.	TRBV12-3/TRBV12-4	TRBJ2-7	CASSLASSGGTEQYF	TGTGCCAGCAGTTTAGCGAGTAGCGGGGGGACCGAGCAGTACTTC
TRBD2	few	TRBV14	TRBJ2-3	CASSPRTSGAQRDTQYF	TGTGCCAGCAGCCCCAGAACTAGCGGGGCGCAGAGGGATACGCAGTATTTT
.	once	TRBV27	TRBJ1-5	CASSPRAGRFQPQHF	TGTGCCAGCAGCCCCCGGGCCGGGCGTTTTCAGCCCCAGCATTTT
.	.	TRBV4-1	TRBJ1-5	CASSQEGPTSGQPQHF	TGCGCCAGCAGCCAAGAAGGCCCCACAAGCGGTCAGCCCCAGCATTTT
.	.	TRBV24-1	TRBJ2-1	CATSQGTNNEQFF	TGTGCCACCAGCCAGGGGACAAACAATGAGCAGTTCTTC
.	.	TRBV28	TRBJ2-6	CASSADRSGANVLTF	TGTGCCAGCAGTGCGGACAGATCTGGGGCCAACGTCCTGACTTTC
.	.	TRBV15	TRBJ2-4	CATSREGTIQYF	TGTGCCACCAGCAGAGAGGGGACCATTCAGTACTTC
TRBD1	.	TRBV9	TRBJ1-1	CASSGTGTGNEAFF	TGTGCCAGCAGCGGCACCGGGACAGGCAATGAAGCTTTCTTT
.	few	TRBV10-2	TRBJ1-4	CASSESGTNPDNEKLFF	TGCGCCAGCAGTGAGTCCGGGACAAACCCGGATAATGAAAAACTGTTTTTT
TRBD2	few	TRBV27	TRBJ2-1	CASSYQFSGGAWLYNEQFF	TGTGCCAGCAGTTACCAGTTTAGCGGGGGGGCCTGGCTTTACAATGAGCAGTTCTTC
.	.	TRBV12-3/TRBV12-4	TRBJ1-1	CASNSPGTLNTEAFF	TGTGCCAGCAACTCTCCGGGGACCTTGAACACTGAAGCTTTCTTT
.	.	TRBV6-1	TRBJ1-6	CASSEEGQGYSPLHF	TGTGCCAGCAGTGAAGAGGGCCAGGGGTACTCACCCCTCCACTTT
.	few	TRBV4-1	TRBJ2-7	CASSHFDSLYVREQYF	TGCGCCAGCAGCCACTTCGACAGTCTCTACGTAAGGGAGCAGTACTTC
TRBD1	.	TRBV2	TRBJ2-1	CASDEPGQWGDEQFF	TGTGCCAGCGACGAACCGGGACAGTGGGGCGATGAGCAGTTCTTC
.	few	TRBV28	TRBJ1-2	CASSLSANGYTF	TGTGCCAGCAGTTTATCCGCGAATGGCTACACCTTC
.	few	TRBV12-3/TRBV12-4	TRBJ1-2	CASSLIYGYTF	TGTGCCAGCAGCCTTATCTATGGCTACACCTTC
.	.	TRBV20-1	TRBJ2-1	CSAPDPSSYNEQFF	TGCAGTGCACCCGATCCGAGCTCCTACAATGAGCAGTTCTTC
.	.	TRBV5-1	TRBJ2-7	CASSLEYSQPYEQYF	TGCGCCAGCAGCTTGGAATACAGCCAACCCTACGAGCAGTACTTC
TRBD2	few	TRBV4-1	TRBJ2-5	CASSLLLAGAQETQYF	TGCGCCAGCAGCCTCTTACTAGCGGGGGCCCAAGAGACCCAGTACTTC
TRBD1	.	TRBV7-8	TRBJ1-5	CASSFNRGLNQPQHF	TGTGCCAGCAGTTTCAACAGGGGACTCAATCAGCCCCAGCATTTT
TRBD2	few	TRBV7-9	TRBJ2-1	CASSLGRDYPYNEQFF	TGTGCCAGCAGCTTGGGTCGGGACTATCCTTACAATGAGCAGTTCTTC
.	.	TRBV5-1	TRBJ1-1	CASSRILEGINTEAFF	TGCGCCAGCAGTCGGATTCTTGAGGGGATAAACACTGAAGCTTTCTTT
.	.	TRBV20-1	TRBJ1-5	CSARTSRDSFYSNQPQHF	TGCAGTGCTAGGACGAGTCGCGACAGTTTCTATAGCAATCAGCCCCAGCATTTT
.	few	TRBV6-1	TRBJ2-2	CASSEEGGIAGELFF	TGTGCCAGCAGTGAAGAGGGGGGGATCGCCGGGGAGCTGTTTTTT
.	.	TRBV27	TRBJ1-2	CASSPHLQGYSTYGYTF	TGTGCCAGCAGTCCCCATTTGCAGGGGTATTCTACCTATGGCTACACCTTC
TRBD2	.	TRBV7-9	TRBJ2-1	CASRPLADHNEQFF	TGTGCCAGCCGCCCACTAGCGGACCACAATGAGCAGTTCTTC
.	few	TRBV6-2/TRBV6-3	TRBJ1-2	CASSPQGWGYGYTF	TGTGCCAGCAGCCCACAGGGATGGGGCTATGGCTACACCTTC
.	.	TRBV5-3	TRBJ1-1	CASSFARTYTEAFF	TGTGCCAGCAGCTTCGCCAGGACCTACACTGAAGCTTTCTTT